A single sample gave rise to the 10 T cell receptor beta chains below, sequenced in a study of blood T cell repertoires in COVID-19 (dated by TCRdb to 2018 to 2021). Library generation was performed with the immunoSEQ multiplex PCR assay. TCRdb carries this immuneACCESS record with in-frame sequences only. Its versions omit some clonotypes, under half of them owing to an unresolved V gene in the studies checked, with the rest unexplained. The sample data list about 40,000 clones, and about 88% of these were observed just once. The ten largest clones capture 15% to 20% of the sample. The sample comprised peripheral blood. The receptors stem from a man between 45 and 60 years old in a cohort sampled during active COVID-19.

V usage is TRBV11-2 and J usage is TRBJ2-1; D remains ambiguous. Per the germline V gene, CDR1 is SGHAT and CDR2 is FQNNGV. The CDR3 is made up of 12 amino acids. V lost 5 bases and J 7 bases, leaving 9 bases between the germline ends. In DNA form, the CDR3 reads TGTGCCAGCAGCCTGGCGGCGAATGAGCAGTTCTTC. Translated, it gives CASSLAANEQFF.

The rearrangement joins TRBV12-3 or TRBV12-4 to TRBJ1-5; no clear D gene. The CDR3 spans 11 residues. V shed 5 bases and J shed 7 bases, with 6 bases lying between them. CDR3 residues: CASSQSQPQHF. In DNA form, the CDR3 reads TGTGCCAGCAGTCAATCCCAGCCCCAGCATTTT.

The chain couples TRBV7-2 to TRBJ1-3, with 10 bases identical to TRBD1. Germline lookup yields CDR1 SGHTA and CDR2 FQGNSA. V gave up 5 bases and J gave up 4 bases; unmatched junction bases: 8. There are 16 residues in the CDR3. The CDR3 spells CASSPAGTGDGNTIYF. The CDR3 DNA follows: TGTGCCAGCAGCCCCGCCGGGACAGGGGACGGAAACACCATATATTTT.

CDR3 in amino acids: CASSQEGWRADTQYF. The CDR3 DNA is TGTGCCAGCAGCCAAGAGGGCTGGAGGGCAGATACGCAGTATTTT. The chain recombines TRBV3-1 (or the pseudogene TRBV3-2) with TRBJ2-3, with D perhaps matching TRBD2 (6 bases). The length of the CDR3 is 15 residues. The V gene lost 0 bases and the J gene lost 4 bases, with 11 bases spanning the gap. Germline V CDR1 and CDR2: LGHDT, YNNKEL (reference sequence).

The chain has TRBV3-1 (or the pseudogene TRBV3-2) and TRBJ1-1; D is undetermined. CDR3 size: 15 residues. V lost 0 bases to trimming and J lost 3 bases, with 11 bases between them. In germline, CDR1 is LGHDT, CDR2 YNNKEL (reference sequence). CDR3 DNA sequence: TGTGCCAGCAGCCAAGATCAGGAGGTGGACACTGAAGCTTTCTTT. Its translation is CASSQDQEVDTEAFF.

The chain carries TRBV5-6 and TRBJ2-4; D unresolved. The V and J ends lost 2 bases and 6 bases respectively, with 9 bases between them. Germline loops: CDR1 SGHDT, CDR2 YYEEEE. The CDR3 is made up of 13 amino acids. Here the CDR3 reads CASSLLTGNIQYF. DNA of the CDR3: TGTGCCAGCAGCTTATTAACGGGAAACATTCAGTACTTC.

The J gene is TRBJ2-5, the V gene TRBV7-3, with 8 bases fitting TRBD1. Looked up from germline, CDR1 is SGHTA and CDR2 is FQGTGA. The trim removed 0 bases at V and 3 bases at J, leaving 6 bases unmatched. The CDR3 sequence is 16 residues long. The DNA for the CDR3 is TGTGCCAGCAGCTTAACGCCCCCAGGGGGCAAAGAGACCCAGTACTTC. Translating it yields CASSLTPPGGKETQYF.

V is TRBV6-6 and J is TRBJ1-2, with D unclear. V was clipped by 7 bases and J by 3 bases, with 18 bases between them. There are 15 residues in the CDR3. Germline V gene sequence: CDR1 MNHNY, CDR2 SVGAGI (reference sequence). As DNA, the CDR3 is TGTGCCAGCACCGACAAAATGGGTCTCGACTATGGCTACACCTTC. It is translated as CASTDKMGLDYGYTF.

V is TRBV29-1 and J is TRBJ2-1; 7 nucleotides line up with TRBD2. Germline V gives CDR1 SQVTM, CDR2 ANQGSEA. This CDR3 comprises 16 residues. J lost 0 bases, V lost 1 base, and 6 bases had no gene match. The DNA for the CDR3 is TGCAGCGTTGAAGTCGCGCGGGAGACCTCCTACAATGAGCAGTTCTTC. As protein: CSVEVARETSYNEQFF.

The chain carries TRBV19 and TRBJ2-1; a possible D gene is TRBD2 (6 bases). V lost 3 bases and J 10 bases, leaving 13 bases between the germline ends. CDR1 and CDR2 from the germline V gene are LNHDA and SQIVND (reference sequence). The CDR3 sequence is 13 residues long. The CDR3 DNA sequence: TGTGCCAGTAGTATGGGGGGTTCCGTGGAGCAGTTCTTC. Its translation is CASSMGGSVEQFF.